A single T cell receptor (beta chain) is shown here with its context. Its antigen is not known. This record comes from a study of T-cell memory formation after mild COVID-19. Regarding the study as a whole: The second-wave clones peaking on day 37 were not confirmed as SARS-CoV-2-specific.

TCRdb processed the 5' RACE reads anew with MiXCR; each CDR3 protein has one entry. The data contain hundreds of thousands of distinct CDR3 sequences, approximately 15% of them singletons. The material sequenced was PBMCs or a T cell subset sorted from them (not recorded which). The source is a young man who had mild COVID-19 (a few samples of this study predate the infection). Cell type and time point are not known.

The DNA for the CDR3 is TGTGCCAGCAGCCAAGACGTTTCCGAGCAGTACTTC. Translating gives CASSQDVSEQYF. This sequence joins TRBV4-2 and TRBJ2-7; D not certain. The CDR3 is made up of 12 amino acids. V dropped 0 bases and J dropped 6 bases, with 6 bases sitting between them. Germline lookup yields CDR1 LGHNA and CDR2 YNFKEQ.